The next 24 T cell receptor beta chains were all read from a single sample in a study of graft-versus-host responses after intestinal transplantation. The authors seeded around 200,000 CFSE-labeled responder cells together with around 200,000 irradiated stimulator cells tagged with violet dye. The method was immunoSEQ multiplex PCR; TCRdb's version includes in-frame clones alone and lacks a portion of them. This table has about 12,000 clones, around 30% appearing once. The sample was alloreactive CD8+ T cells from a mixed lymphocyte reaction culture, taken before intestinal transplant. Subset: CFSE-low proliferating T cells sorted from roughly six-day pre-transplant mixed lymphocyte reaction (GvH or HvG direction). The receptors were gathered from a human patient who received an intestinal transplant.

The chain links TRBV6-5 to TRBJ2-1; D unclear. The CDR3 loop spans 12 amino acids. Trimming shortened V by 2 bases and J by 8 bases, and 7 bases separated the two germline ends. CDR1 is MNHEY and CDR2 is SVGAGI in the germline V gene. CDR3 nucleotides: TGTGCCAGCAGTTACGATGGGGATGAGCAGTTCTTC. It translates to CASSYDGDEQFF.

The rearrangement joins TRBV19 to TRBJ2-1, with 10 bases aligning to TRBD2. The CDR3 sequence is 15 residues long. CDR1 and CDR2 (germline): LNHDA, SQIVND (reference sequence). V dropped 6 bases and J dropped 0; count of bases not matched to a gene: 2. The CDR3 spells CASRAGGSSYNEQFF. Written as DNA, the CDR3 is TGTGCCAGTAGAGCGGGAGGGAGCTCCTACAATGAGCAGTTCTTC.

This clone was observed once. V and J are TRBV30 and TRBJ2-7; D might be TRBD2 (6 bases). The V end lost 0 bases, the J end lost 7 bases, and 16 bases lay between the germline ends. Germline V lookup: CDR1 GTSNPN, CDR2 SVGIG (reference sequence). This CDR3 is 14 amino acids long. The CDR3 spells CAWSVAHMAGEQYF. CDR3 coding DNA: TGTGCCTGGAGTGTAGCCCACATGGCGGGAGAGCAGTACTTC.

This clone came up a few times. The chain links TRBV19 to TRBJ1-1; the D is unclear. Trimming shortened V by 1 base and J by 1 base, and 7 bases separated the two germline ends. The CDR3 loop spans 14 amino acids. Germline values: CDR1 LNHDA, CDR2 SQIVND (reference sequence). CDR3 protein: CASSIVHPNTEAFF. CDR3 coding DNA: TGTGCCAGTAGTATAGTGCACCCGAACACTGAAGCTTTCTTT.

The CDR3 loop is CASSDPSYEQYF. Written as DNA, the CDR3 is TGCGCCAGCAGTGATCCCTCCTACGAGCAGTACTTC. The chain uses TRBV10-2 and TRBJ2-7; no definite D call. The germline V and J ends were trimmed by 3 bases and 0 bases, with 3 bases remaining between them. The CDR3 has 12 residues. Germline values: CDR1 WSHSY, CDR2 SAAADI.

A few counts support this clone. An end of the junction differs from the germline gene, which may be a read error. CDR3 loop: CARSVEGREGDTQYF. The CDR3, as DNA: TGTGCCCGCAGCGTAGAGGGGCGGGAGGGGGATACGCAGTATTTT. V gene TRBV9 combines with J gene TRBJ2-3, with TRBD2 identical over 9 bases. In germline, CDR1 is SGDLS, CDR2 YYNGEE. The CDR3 consists of 15 residues.

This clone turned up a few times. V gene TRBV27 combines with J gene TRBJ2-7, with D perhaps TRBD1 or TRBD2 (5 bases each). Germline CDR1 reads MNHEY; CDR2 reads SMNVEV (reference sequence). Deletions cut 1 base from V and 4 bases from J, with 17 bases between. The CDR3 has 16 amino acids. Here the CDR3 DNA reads TGTGCCAGCAGTTTATGGGGGTCGGACCGGTTTTACGAGCAGTACTTC. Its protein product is CASSLWGSDRFYEQYF.

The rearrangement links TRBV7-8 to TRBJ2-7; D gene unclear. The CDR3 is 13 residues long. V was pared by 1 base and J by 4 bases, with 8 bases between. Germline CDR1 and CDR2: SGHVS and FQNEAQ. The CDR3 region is CASSLDWNYEQYF. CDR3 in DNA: TGTGCCAGCAGCTTAGACTGGAATTACGAGCAGTACTTC.

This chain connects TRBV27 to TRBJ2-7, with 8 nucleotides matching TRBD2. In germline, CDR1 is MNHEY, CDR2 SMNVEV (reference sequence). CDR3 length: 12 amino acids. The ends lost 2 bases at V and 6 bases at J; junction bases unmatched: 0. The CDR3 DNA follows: TGTGCCAGCAGTTTAGCGGGGGGCGAGCAGTACTTC. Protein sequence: CASSLAGGEQYF.

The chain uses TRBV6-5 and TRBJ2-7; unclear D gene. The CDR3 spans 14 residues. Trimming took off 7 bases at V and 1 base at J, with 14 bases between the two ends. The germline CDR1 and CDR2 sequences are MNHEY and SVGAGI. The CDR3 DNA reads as TGTGCCAGCACTCCACAGTTGGGTTCCTACGAGCAGTACTTC. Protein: CASTPQLGSYEQYF.

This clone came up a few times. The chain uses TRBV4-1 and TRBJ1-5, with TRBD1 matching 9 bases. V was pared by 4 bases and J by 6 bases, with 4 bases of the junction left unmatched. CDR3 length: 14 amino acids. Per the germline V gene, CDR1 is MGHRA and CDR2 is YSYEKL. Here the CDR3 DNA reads TGCGCCAGCAGCCCTTGGACAGGGGTTCAGCCCCAGCATTTT. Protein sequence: CASSPWTGVQPQHF.

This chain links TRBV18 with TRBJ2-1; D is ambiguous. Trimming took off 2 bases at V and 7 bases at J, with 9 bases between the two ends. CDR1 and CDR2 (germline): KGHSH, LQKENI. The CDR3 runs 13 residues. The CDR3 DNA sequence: TGTGCCAGCTCACCAGCGGACGGGAATGAGCAGTTCTTC. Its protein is CASSPADGNEQFF.

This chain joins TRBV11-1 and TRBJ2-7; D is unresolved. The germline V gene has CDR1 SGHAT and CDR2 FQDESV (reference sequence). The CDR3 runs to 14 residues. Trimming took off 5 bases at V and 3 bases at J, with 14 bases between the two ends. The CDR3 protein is CASSVYKGGYEQYF. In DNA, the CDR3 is TGTGCCAGCAGCGTTTACAAAGGCGGCTACGAGCAGTACTTC.

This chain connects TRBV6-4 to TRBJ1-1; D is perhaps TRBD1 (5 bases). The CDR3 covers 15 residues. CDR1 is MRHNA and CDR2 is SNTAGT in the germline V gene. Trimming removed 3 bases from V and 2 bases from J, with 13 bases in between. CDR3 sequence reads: CASSETAGANTEAFF. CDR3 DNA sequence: TGTGCCAGCAGTGAGACAGCCGGGGCCAACACTGAAGCTTTCTTT.

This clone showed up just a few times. Here the CDR3 reads CASSSTGVSYNEQFF. CDR3 nucleotide sequence: TGTGCCAGCAGCTCCACGGGGGTCTCCTACAATGAGCAGTTCTTC. The genes are TRBV7-9 and TRBJ2-1, with D possibly TRBD2 on 6 matching bases. The germline V gene encodes CDR1 SEHNR and CDR2 FQNEAQ (reference sequence). The CDR3 extends over 15 amino acids. Trimming left V 4 bases short and J 0 bases short, with 10 bases between.

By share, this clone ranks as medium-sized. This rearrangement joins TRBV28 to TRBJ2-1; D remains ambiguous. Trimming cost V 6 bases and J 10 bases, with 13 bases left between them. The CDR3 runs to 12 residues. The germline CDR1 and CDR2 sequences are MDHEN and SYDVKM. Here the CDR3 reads CASRAYFLEQFF. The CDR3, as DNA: TGTGCCAGCAGGGCTTATTTCCTGGAGCAGTTCTTC. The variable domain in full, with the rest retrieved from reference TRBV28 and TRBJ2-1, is DVKVTQSSRYLVKRTGEKVFLECVQDMDHENMFWYRQDPGLGLRLIYFSYDVKMKEKGDIPEGYSVSREKKERFSLILESASTNQTSMYLCASRAYFLEQFFGPGTRLTVL.

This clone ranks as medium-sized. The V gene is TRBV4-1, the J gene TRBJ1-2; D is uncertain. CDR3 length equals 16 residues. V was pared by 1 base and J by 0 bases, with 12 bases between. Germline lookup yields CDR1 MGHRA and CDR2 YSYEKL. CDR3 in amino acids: CASSQGHGISNYGYTF. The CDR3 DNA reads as TGCGCCAGCAGCCAAGGTCACGGAATATCTAACTATGGCTACACCTTC.

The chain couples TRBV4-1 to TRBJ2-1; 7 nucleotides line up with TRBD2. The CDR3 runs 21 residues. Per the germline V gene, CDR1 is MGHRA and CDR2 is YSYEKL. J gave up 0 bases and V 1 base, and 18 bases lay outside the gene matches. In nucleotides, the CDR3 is TGCGCCAGCAGCCAAGGCCGCCTTGTTGTTGCGGGAGACTACTCCTACAATGAGCAGTTCTTC. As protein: CASSQGRLVVAGDYSYNEQFF.

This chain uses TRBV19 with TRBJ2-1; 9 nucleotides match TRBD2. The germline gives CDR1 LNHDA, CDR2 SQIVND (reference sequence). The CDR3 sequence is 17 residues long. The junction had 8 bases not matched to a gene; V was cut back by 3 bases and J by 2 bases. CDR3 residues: CASSINSGSRAYNEQFF. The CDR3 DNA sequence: TGTGCCAGTAGTATTAATAGCGGGAGTAGGGCCTACAATGAGCAGTTCTTC.

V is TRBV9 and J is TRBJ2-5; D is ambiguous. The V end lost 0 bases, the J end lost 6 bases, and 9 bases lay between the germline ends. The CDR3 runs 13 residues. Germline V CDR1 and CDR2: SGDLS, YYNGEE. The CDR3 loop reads CASSVDELKTQYF. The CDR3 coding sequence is TGTGCCAGCAGCGTAGATGAGTTGAAGACCCAGTACTTC.

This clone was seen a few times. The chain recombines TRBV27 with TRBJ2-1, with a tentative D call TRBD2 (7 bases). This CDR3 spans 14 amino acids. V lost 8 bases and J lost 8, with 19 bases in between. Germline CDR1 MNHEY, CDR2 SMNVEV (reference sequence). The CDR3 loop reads CASQRGGGLDEQFF. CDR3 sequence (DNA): TGTGCCAGCCAAAGGGGCGGGGGCCTGGATGAGCAGTTCTTC.

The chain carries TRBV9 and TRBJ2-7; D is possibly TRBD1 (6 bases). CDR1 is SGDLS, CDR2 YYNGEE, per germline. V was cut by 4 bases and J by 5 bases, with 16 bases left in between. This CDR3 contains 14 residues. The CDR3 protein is CASSTWGLRDEQYF. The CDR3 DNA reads TGTGCCAGCAGCACTTGGGGGCTTCGGGACGAGCAGTACTTC.

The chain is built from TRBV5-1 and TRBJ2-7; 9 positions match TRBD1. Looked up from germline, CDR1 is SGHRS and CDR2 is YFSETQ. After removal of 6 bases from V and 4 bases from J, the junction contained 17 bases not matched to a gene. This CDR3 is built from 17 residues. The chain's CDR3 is CASTRTDRGLGWYEQYF. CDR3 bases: TGCGCCAGCACCCGAACGGACAGGGGTCTAGGTTGGTACGAGCAGTACTTC.

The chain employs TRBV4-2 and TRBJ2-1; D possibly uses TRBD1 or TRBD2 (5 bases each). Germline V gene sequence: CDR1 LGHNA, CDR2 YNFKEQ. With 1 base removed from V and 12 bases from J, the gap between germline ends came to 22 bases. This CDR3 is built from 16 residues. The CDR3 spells CASSQVGTRIVRRQFF. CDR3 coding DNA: TGTGCCAGCAGCCAAGTAGGGACCAGGATTGTAAGGCGGCAGTTCTTC.